Presented here are 5 T cell receptor beta chains from one specimen sequenced in a study of CD8 T cells in Susac syndrome. An amount of RNA that ranged from about 0.45 to 1 ug was reverse transcribed with random hexamers. TCRdb re-derived calls from the immunoSEQ multiplex PCR reads in MiXCR, one entry per CDR3 protein. This table holds 200,000 to 300,000 distinct CDR3 sequences, 90% to 97% found once. Sequenced input: CD4+ T cells from PBMCs. The source of these receptors is a human donor with Susac syndrome.

CDR3 sequence: CSASLIGGYTF. CDR3 DNA: TGCAGTGCTAGCCTCATCGGGGGCTACACCTTC. The chain employs TRBV20-1 and TRBJ1-2; D ambiguous. The V end was cut by 3 bases, the J end by 8 bases, with 10 bases between. The CDR3 is 11 residues long. Germline V CDR1 and CDR2: DFQATT, SNEGSKA (reference sequence).

The chain has TRBV14 and TRBJ2-5; maybe TRBD1 (5 bases). In germline, CDR1 is SGHDN, CDR2 FVKESK. Trimming took off 4 bases at V and 2 bases at J, with 11 bases between the two ends. The CDR3 is made up of 14 amino acids. The CDR3 sequence is CASSLRVTQETQYF. DNA of the CDR3: TGTGCCAGCAGCCTCAGGGTCACTCAAGAGACCCAGTACTTC.

This sequence joins TRBV10-3 and TRBJ1-4; tentative D call: TRBD1 (5 bases). There are 15 residues in the CDR3. In germline, CDR1 is ENHRY, CDR2 SYGVKD. Trimming cost V 3 bases and J 7 bases, with 15 bases left between them. The CDR3 DNA sequence: TGTGCCATCAGTGAATCCGGGACGAGTGTTGAAAAACTGTTTTTT. It codes for CAISESGTSVEKLFF.

The rearrangement links TRBV9 to TRBJ2-1, with 14 bases aligning to TRBD2. The V and J ends lost 3 bases and 10 bases, in that order; junction bases with no gene match: 9. CDR1 and CDR2 (germline): SGDLS, YYNGEE. This CDR3 region has 16 residues. DNA of the CDR3: TGTGCCAGCAGCGCCCTGACTAGCGGGAGGGCGGGGGAGCAGTTCTTC. The encoded protein is CASSALTSGRAGEQFF.

V usage is TRBV12-3 or TRBV12-4 and J usage is TRBJ2-7, with a weak D call TRBD2 (7 bases). The CDR3 is 14 amino acids. V lost 3 bases to trimming and J lost 5 bases, with 14 bases between them. The CDR3 DNA reads TGTGCCAGCAGTTTGTCGGGGGGCCGAAACGAGCAGTACTTC. Its translation: CASSLSGGRNEQYF.